This TCR beta chain comes out of a study of blood T cell repertoires in COVID-19. Turning to the study itself: Acute and convalescent COVID-19 samples came from the United States, Italy and Spain.

Libraries were prepared by immunoSEQ multiplex PCR; TCRdb keeps only in-frame clonotypes and omits some of them. The sample yields 230,000 or so clones, 70% to 90% seen once. Adults between roughly 18 and 89 years of age took part from under 25 US areas. Each participant's cohort was designated according to participant-reported clinical history. This CDR3 region has 14 residues. V dropped 3 bases and J dropped 10; count of bases not matched to a gene: 8. Germline values: CDR1 SGHTA, CDR2 FQGNSA. The chain combines TRBV7-2 with TRBJ2-3; 9 nucleotides align to TRBD2. Sequencing used PBMCs or T cells enriched from blood (not recorded which). The TCR originated in a woman between 45 and 65 years old who had been exposed to COVID-19. Here the CDR3 DNA reads TGTGCCAGCAGCTTTCCGGGGGAGCGGGGGGCGCAGTATTTT. Translating gives CASSFPGERGAQYF. The complete variable domain, with remaining parts taken from reference TRBV7-2 and TRBJ2-3, reads GAGVSQSPSNKVTEKGKDVELRCDPISGHTALYWYRQSLGQGLEFLIYFQGNSAPDKSGLPSDRFSAERTGGSVSTLTIQRTQQEDSAVYLCASSFPGERGAQYFGPGTRLTVL.